What follows are 29 T cell receptor beta chains derived from one specimen sequenced in a study of shared clonotypes between healthy human individuals. Clones were sequenced by immunoSEQ multiplex PCR, and TCRdb holds only the in-frame ones, with some missing. The table records about a million clones, around 76% of them present only once. Sample: memory CD4+ T cells sorted from blood. Subset meaning: CD45RA-negative fraction. Every receptor here comes from a man younger than 35 in good health.

The V call is TRBV5-4, the J call TRBJ1-4, with TRBD1 identical over 11 bases. The germline V gene encodes CDR1 SGHNT and CDR2 YYREEE (reference sequence). Trimming cost V 4 bases and J 2 bases; bases outside gene matches: 4. The CDR3 contains 16 residues. The CDR3 region is CASSPDRGPTNEKLFF. Written as DNA, the CDR3 is TGTGCCAGCAGCCCGGACAGGGGGCCTACTAATGAAAAACTGTTTTTT.

This sequence joins TRBV10-1 and TRBJ2-7; TRBD2 agrees at 10 bases. The CDR3 extends over 14 amino acids. Germline V gene data show CDR1 as WNHNN and CDR2 as SYGVQD (reference sequence). Germline trimming cut 0 bases from V and 7 bases from J; bases unmatched to any gene: 3. The DNA for the CDR3 is TGCGCCAGCAGTGAGTCTAGCGGGAGGTCTGAGCAGTACTTC. Translation: CASSESSGRSEQYF.

This clone showed up many times. This chain links TRBV18 with TRBJ1-1, with TRBD1 as a possible D gene (6 bases). The CDR3 is 14 amino acids. From germline, CDR1 is KGHSH and CDR2 LQKENI. The ends were cut back, 3 bases at V and 4 bases at J, with 12 bases in the middle. CDR3 sequence reads: CASSPWTDPTEAFF. CDR3 bases: TGTGCCAGCTCACCTTGGACAGATCCCACTGAAGCTTTCTTT.

This chain uses TRBV4-3 with TRBJ2-1; 10 bases are shared with TRBD2. Trimming removed 4 bases from V and 7 bases from J; junction bases left unmatched: 7. In germline, CDR1 is LGHNA, CDR2 YSLEER. The CDR3 consists of 15 residues. The CDR3 spells CASSRRLAGGNEQFF. CDR3 nucleotides: TGCGCCAGCAGCCGGAGACTAGCGGGTGGAAATGAGCAGTTCTTC.

This chain links TRBV28 with TRBJ2-3; D tentatively fits TRBD1 or TRBD2 (7 bases each). The CDR3 is 19 amino acids. Germline V gene sequence: CDR1 MDHEN, CDR2 SYDVKM. Trimming left V 4 bases short and J 2 bases short, with 25 bases between. Here the CDR3 reads CASSSTQRGGQTHTDTQYF. The CDR3 bases are TGTGCCAGCAGTTCCACCCAAAGGGGGGGACAGACCCACACAGATACGCAGTATTTT. The whole variable domain, remainder taken from reference TRBV28 and TRBJ2-3, is DVKVTQSSRYLVKRTGEKVFLECVQDMDHENMFWYRQDPGLGLRLIYFSYDVKMKEKGDIPEGYSVSREKKERFSLILESASTNQTSMYLCASSSTQRGGQTHTDTQYFGPGTRLTVL.

A note on this clone: At one boundary the junction diverges from the germline segment, which might be a read error. The chain links TRBV7-7 to TRBJ2-7; TRBD1 matches 9 bases. This CDR3 comprises 16 residues. Looked up from germline, CDR1 is SSHAT and CDR2 is FNYEAQ (reference sequence). CDR3 region: CASSFPGQGCSYEQYF. CDR3 in DNA: TGTGCTAGCAGCTTCCCGGGACAGGGTTGCTCCTACGAGCAGTACTTC.

This clone came up a few times. The CDR3 loop reads CASSAGTSGGPSGTQYF. DNA for the CDR3: TGTGCCAGCAGCGCCGGGACTAGCGGGGGGCCTTCTGGGACCCAGTACTTC. The chain uses TRBV5-4 and TRBJ2-5; 15 nucleotides match TRBD2. In germline, CDR1 is SGHNT, CDR2 YYREEE (reference sequence). The CDR3 has 17 residues. The J segment lost 7 bases and the V segment lost 4 bases, leaving 11 bases of the junction unmatched.

The genes are TRBV9 and TRBJ1-6; 7 positions match TRBD1. The CDR3 contains 17 residues. The germline V gene encodes CDR1 SGDLS and CDR2 YYNGEE. The junction had 16 bases not matched to a gene; V was cut back by 4 bases and J by 9 bases. The DNA for the CDR3 is TGTGCCAGCAGCCCCGGTGAACAGGGGTTTATCCGTTCACCCCTCCACTTT. Its protein is CASSPGEQGFIRSPLHF.

On this clone: This may be a read error: a much more frequent sequence differs by one nucleotide. V gene TRBV5-6 combines with J gene TRBJ2-3; TRBD1 aligns across 7 bases. Trimming removed 4 bases from V and 0 bases from J; junction bases left unmatched: 2. Germline V gene lookup returns CDR1 SGHDT and CDR2 YYEEEE. The CDR3 length is 14 residues. The CDR3 region is CASSGTVSTDTQYF. Written as DNA, the CDR3 is TGTGCCAGCAGCGGGACAGTTAGCACAGATACGCAGTATTTT.

The rearrangement uses TRBV4-1 and TRBJ1-2, with TRBD1 as a possible D gene (6 bases). CDR3 length: 15 amino acids. Germline V CDR1 and CDR2: MGHRA, YSYEKL. With 1 base removed from V and 4 bases from J, the gap between germline ends came to 13 bases. Here the CDR3 reads CASSQGQGSSYGYTF. The CDR3 DNA sequence: TGCGCCAGCAGCCAAGGGCAGGGGAGTTCCTATGGCTACACCTTC.

The rearrangement joins TRBV4-3 to TRBJ2-3; no reliable D call. The CDR3 extends over 16 amino acids. Trimming removed 0 bases at V and 2 bases at J, with 12 bases between. The germline gives CDR1 LGHNA, CDR2 YSLEER. The CDR3 region has the DNA TGCGCCAGCAGCCAAGAAGTCTCAGGATTCACAGATACGCAGTATTTT. Its translation: CASSQEVSGFTDTQYF.

This clone has a handful of counts. The chain joins TRBV18 to TRBJ2-3; 8 bases are shared with TRBD1. The V gene end was trimmed by 2 bases and the J gene end by 0 bases; junction bases not matched to a gene: 10. The CDR3 has 18 amino acids. Germline values: CDR1 KGHSH, CDR2 LQKENI. The CDR3 bases are TGTGCCAGCTCACCAGATTTCCGGGACAGGCTTAGCACAGATACGCAGTATTTT. This translates into CASSPDFRDRLSTDTQYF.

In DNA form, the CDR3 reads TGTGCCAGCAGACCGGGACAGGCGGGGAAGGAGACCCAGTACTTC. Its protein product is CASRPGQAGKETQYF. The chain uses TRBV6-5 and TRBJ2-5; TRBD1 matches 8 bases. CDR1 is MNHEY, CDR2 SVGAGI, per germline. The CDR3 has 15 amino acids. V lost 6 bases to trimming and J lost 5 bases; unmatched junction nucleotides: 11.

The CDR3 sequence is CASSLKGGGSSNEQFF. The CDR3 region has the DNA TGTGCCAGCAGCTTAAAAGGAGGCGGGAGTTCCAATGAGCAGTTCTTC. The genes are TRBV7-2 and TRBJ2-1; 7 nucleotides line up with TRBD2. With 2 bases clipped from V and 6 bases from J, the junction kept 10 bases outside the gene matches. This CDR3 has 16 amino acids. Germline V lookup: CDR1 SGHTA, CDR2 FQGNSA.

There are a few counts of this clone. V is TRBV10-3 and J is TRBJ1-1, with D hard to call. Per the germline V gene, CDR1 is ENHRY and CDR2 is SYGVKD. The V gene lost 3 bases and the J gene lost 4 bases, with 9 bases spanning the gap. The CDR3 spans 13 residues. In nucleotides, the CDR3 is TGTGCCATCAGTGAAGGAGTGACCACTGAAGCTTTCTTT. This codes for CAISEGVTTEAFF.

This rearrangement joins TRBV7-2 to TRBJ1-4; the D gene is possibly TRBD1 (5 bases). Trimming took off 5 bases at V and 8 bases at J, with 12 bases between the two ends. Germline CDR1 and CDR2: SGHTA and FQGNSA. This CDR3 contains 13 residues. The CDR3 coding sequence is TGTGCCAGCAGCCCGGGACGGACGGAAAAACTGTTTTTT. As protein: CASSPGRTEKLFF. The whole variable domain, remainder taken from reference TRBV7-2 and TRBJ1-4, is GAGVSQSPSNKVTEKGKDVELRCDPISGHTALYWYRQSLGQGLEFLIYFQGNSAPDKSGLPSDRFSAERTGGSVSTLTIQRTQQEDSAVYLCASSPGRTEKLFFGSGTQLSVL.

V gene TRBV6-6 combines with J gene TRBJ2-5; 8 bases agree with TRBD1. CDR1 and CDR2 (germline): MNHNY, SVGAGI (reference sequence). Trimming removed 6 bases from V and 4 bases from J; junction bases left unmatched: 7. CDR3 size: 14 residues. The CDR3 bases are TGTGCCAGCAGCCCGCCCGGACAGGGAGAGACCCAGTACTTC. As protein: CASSPPGQGETQYF.

The CDR3 reads CASSGGQSNTGELFF. The CDR3 DNA sequence: TGTGCCAGCAGTGGGGGACAGTCGAACACCGGGGAGCTGTTTTTT. The V call is TRBV6-1, the J call TRBJ2-2; TRBD1 aligns across 7 bases. CDR3 size: 15 residues. From germline, CDR1 is MNHNS and CDR2 SASEGT. J was trimmed by 0 bases and V by 4 bases; bases with no gene match: 2.

This rearrangement joins TRBV9 to TRBJ2-3; 11 bases are a match to TRBD2. CDR1 is SGDLS, CDR2 YYNGEE, per germline. Trimming at V came to 4 bases and at J to 5 bases, leaving 9 bases not matched to a gene. The CDR3 consists of 16 residues. The CDR3 protein is CASSLGLAGRRDTQYF. As DNA, the CDR3 is TGTGCCAGCAGCCTCGGACTAGCGGGCAGGAGAGATACGCAGTATTTT.

The chain employs TRBV15 and TRBJ2-7, with 8 bases lining up with TRBD1. Looked up from germline, CDR1 is LNHNV and CDR2 is YYDKDF (reference sequence). Trimming removed 3 bases from V and 1 base from J; junction bases left unmatched: 5. This CDR3 is 15 amino acids long. CDR3 residues: CATSRDQGASYEQYF. As DNA, the CDR3 is TGTGCCACCAGCAGGGACCAGGGGGCGTCCTACGAGCAGTACTTC.

The chain carries TRBV19 and TRBJ2-3; 9 nucleotides line up with TRBD2. CDR3 length: 16 amino acids. V was clipped by 3 bases and J by 0 bases; unmatched bases: 4. Germline V gives CDR1 LNHDA, CDR2 SQIVND (reference sequence). The chain's CDR3 is CASSMLAGESTDTQYF. The CDR3 nucleotides read TGTGCCAGTAGTATGTTAGCGGGGGAAAGCACAGATACGCAGTATTTT.

The chain uses TRBV4-1 and TRBJ1-2; D is ambiguous. V lost 0 bases and J lost 0, with 8 bases in between. The CDR3 consists of 15 residues. The germline gives CDR1 MGHRA, CDR2 YSYEKL. CDR3 protein: CASSQEVIPNYGYTF. Here the CDR3 DNA reads TGCGCCAGCAGCCAAGAGGTCATCCCTAACTATGGCTACACCTTC.

The genes are TRBV13 and TRBJ2-1; weak D call: TRBD2 (7 bases). Germline values: CDR1 PRHDT, CDR2 FYEKMQ (reference sequence). The CDR3 has 16 residues. V lost 0 bases to trimming and J lost 7 bases, with 16 bases between them. CDR3 nucleotide sequence: TGTGCCAGCAGCTTAGGCCAGGGGAAAGCGGGAAATGAGCAGTTCTTC. Translation gives CASSLGQGKAGNEQFF. The complete variable domain, with remaining parts taken from reference TRBV13 and TRBJ2-1, reads AAGVIQSPRHLIKEKRETATLKCYPIPRHDTVYWYQQGPGQDPQFLISFYEKMQSDKGSIPDRFSAQQFSDYHSELNMSSLELGDSALYFCASSLGQGKAGNEQFFGPGTRLTVL.

The chain recombines TRBV6-1 with TRBJ2-3, with 7 bases lining up with TRBD2. Losses at the gene ends were 3 bases for V and 3 bases for J; bases not matched to a gene: 6. Germline values: CDR1 MNHNS, CDR2 SASEGT. This CDR3 is built from 15 residues. The chain's CDR3 is CASSESIGGTDTQYF. The CDR3, as DNA: TGTGCCAGCAGTGAGTCCATCGGGGGGACAGATACGCAGTATTTT.

Many counts were recorded for this clone. The chain employs TRBV18 and TRBJ1-1, with no clear D. The germline gives CDR1 KGHSH, CDR2 LQKENI. V was pared by 8 bases and J by 2 bases, with 18 bases between. The CDR3 is 15 residues long. The CDR3 spells CASTPGGQTNTEAFF. The CDR3, as DNA: TGTGCCAGCACCCCCGGAGGTCAGACTAACACTGAAGCTTTCTTT.

Remarks on this clone: Relative to the germline gene, one junction end is altered; a read error may explain this. The CDR3 is CASSRDRAYNEQFF. CDR3 nucleotide sequence: TGTGCCAGCAGCCGGGACAGGGCCTATAATGAGCAGTTCTTC. The chain uses TRBV9 and TRBJ2-1; 9 bases agree with TRBD1. Germline values: CDR1 SGDLS, CDR2 YYNGEE. CDR3 size: 14 residues.

This clone turned up a few times. The rearrangement joins TRBV6-1 to TRBJ1-6; D perhaps matches TRBD1 (6 bases). Germline V gene lookup returns CDR1 MNHNS and CDR2 SASEGT. V lost 3 bases and J lost 9, with 9 bases in between. The CDR3 length is 13 residues. The CDR3 DNA sequence: TGTGCCAGCAGTGACCAGACAGGTTCACCCCTCCACTTT. This encodes CASSDQTGSPLHF.

This clone was counted ten times or more. This CDR3 is also generated by other DNA sequences in the sample. The chain carries TRBV18 and TRBJ2-5; D gene ambiguous. Germline V gene data show CDR1 as KGHSH and CDR2 as LQKENI. V lost 2 bases to trimming and J lost 5 bases, with 12 bases between them. The length of the CDR3 is 14 residues. CDR3 DNA sequence: TGTGCCAGCTCACCAGGGTCCCCTCGGGAGACCCAGTACTTC. It encodes CASSPGSPRETQYF.

The V and J genes are TRBV19 and TRBJ1-2; no reliable D call. Germline V gives CDR1 LNHDA, CDR2 SQIVND (reference sequence). The CDR3 is 14 amino acids. V was shortened by 3 bases and J by 4 bases, with 12 bases between the two germline ends. The CDR3 protein is CASSILGLGYGYTF. The CDR3 region has the DNA TGTGCCAGTAGTATTCTCGGACTGGGCTATGGCTACACCTTC.